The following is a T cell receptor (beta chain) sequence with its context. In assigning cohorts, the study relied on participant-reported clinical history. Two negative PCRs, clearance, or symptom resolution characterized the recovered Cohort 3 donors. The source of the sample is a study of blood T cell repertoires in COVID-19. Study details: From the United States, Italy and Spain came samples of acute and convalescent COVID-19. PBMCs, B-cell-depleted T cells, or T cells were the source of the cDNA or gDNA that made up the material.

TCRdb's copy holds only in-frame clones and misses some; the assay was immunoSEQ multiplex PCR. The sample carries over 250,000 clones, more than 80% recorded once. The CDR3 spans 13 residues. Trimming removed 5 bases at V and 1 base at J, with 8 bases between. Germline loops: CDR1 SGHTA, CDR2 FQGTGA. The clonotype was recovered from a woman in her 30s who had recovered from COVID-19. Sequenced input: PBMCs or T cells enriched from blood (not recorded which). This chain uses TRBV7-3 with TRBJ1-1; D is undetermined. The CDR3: CASSIYRNTEAFF. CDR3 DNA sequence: TGTGCCAGCAGCATATACAGGAACACTGAAGCTTTCTTT.